Many counts were recorded for the clone carrying this T cell receptor (beta chain). Its antigen is still unknown. Findings and caveats of the study: Tumor Treg TCRs overlapped most with tumor naive CD4+ cells.

One entry per CDR3 protein, called by TCRdb with MiXCR from the 5' RACE reads. Among tens of thousands of distinct CDR3 sequences listed, 20% to 30% were seen once. The V end was cut by 4 bases, the J end by 0 bases, with 10 bases between. The length of the CDR3 is 13 residues. Germline-derived CDR1 and CDR2 are SQVTM and ANQGSEA. The TCR sequence derives from a female donor with breast cancer. Material for sequencing was naive CD4+ T cells sorted from a lymph node. This sample's subset: naive CD4+ T cells, CD4+CD45RA+CD25-. The gene calls are TRBV29-1 and TRBJ2-7; D might be TRBD1 or TRBD2, each matching 5 bases. DNA of the CDR3: TGCAGCGTTGGTCGGGGCAACTCCTACGAGCAGTACTTC. It encodes CSVGRGNSYEQYF.